Below, one TCR beta chain is given with its context. This specimen belongs to a study of blood T cell repertoires in COVID-19. Across the whole study: Samples of COVID-19 (acute and convalescent) were obtained from the United States, Italy and Spain. The cDNA or gDNA used as material had been derived from T cells, B-cell-depleted T cells, or PBMCs.

The CDR3 totals 16 residues. Germline-derived CDR1 and CDR2 are SGHRS and YFSETQ. The trim removed 0 bases at V and 4 bases at J, leaving 7 bases unmatched. Seattle-derived patients entered the study during active infection and were followed longitudinally. Sequenced by immunoSEQ multiplex PCR; TCRdb stores in-frame clones only, minus some. The sample has 160,000 or so clones, roughly 84% seen once. The rearrangement uses TRBV5-1 and TRBJ2-3, with 8 bases lining up with TRBD2. Input material: peripheral blood. This sequence was found in a woman aged 45-59 years with COVID-19, enrolled during active disease. The CDR3, as DNA: TGCGCCAGCAGCTTGGGGACTAGCTTAATGTCAGATACGCAGTATTTT. Its translation is CASSLGTSLMSDTQYF.